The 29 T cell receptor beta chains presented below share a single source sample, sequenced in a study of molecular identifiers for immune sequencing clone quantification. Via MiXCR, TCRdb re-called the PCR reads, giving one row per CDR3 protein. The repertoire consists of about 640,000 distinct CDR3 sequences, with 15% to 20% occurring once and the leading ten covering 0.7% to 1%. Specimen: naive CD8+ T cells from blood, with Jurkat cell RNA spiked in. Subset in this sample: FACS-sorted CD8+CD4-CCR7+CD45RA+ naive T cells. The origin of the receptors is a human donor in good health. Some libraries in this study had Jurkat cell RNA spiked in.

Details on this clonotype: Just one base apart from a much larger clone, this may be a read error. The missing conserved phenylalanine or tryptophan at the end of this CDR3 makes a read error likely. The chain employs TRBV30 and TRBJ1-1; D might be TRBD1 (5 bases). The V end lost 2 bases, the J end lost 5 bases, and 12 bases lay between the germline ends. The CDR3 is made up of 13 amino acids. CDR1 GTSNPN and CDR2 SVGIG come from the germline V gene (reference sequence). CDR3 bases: TGTGCCTGGAGTTCCCACGGGGGGACTGAAGCTTTCTTA. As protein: CAWSSHGGTEAFL.

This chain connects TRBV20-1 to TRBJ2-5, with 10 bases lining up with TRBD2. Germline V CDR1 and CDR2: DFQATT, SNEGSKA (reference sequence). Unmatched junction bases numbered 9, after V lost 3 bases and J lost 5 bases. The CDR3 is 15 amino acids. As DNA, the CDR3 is TGCAGTGCTAGGGGAGGAACTAGCGGGGTGGAGACCCAGTACTTC. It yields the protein CSARGGTSGVETQYF.

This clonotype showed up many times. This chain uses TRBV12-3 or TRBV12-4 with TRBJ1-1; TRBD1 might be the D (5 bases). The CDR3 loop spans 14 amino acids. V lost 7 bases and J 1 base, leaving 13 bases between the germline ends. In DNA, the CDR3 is TGTGCCAGCATTGGAGAGGGGAAGAACACTGAAGCTTTCTTT. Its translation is CASIGEGKNTEAFF.

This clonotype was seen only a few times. CDR3 residues: CASSQDLVGAGPPYNEQFF. In nucleotides, the CDR3 is TGCGCCAGCAGCCAAGATTTGGTAGGCGCGGGGCCCCCCTACAATGAGCAGTTCTTC. The chain employs TRBV4-3 and TRBJ2-1; D may be TRBD2 (6 bases). The CDR3 covers 19 residues. CDR1 is LGHNA, CDR2 YSLEER, per germline. The V end lost 0 bases, the J end lost 2 bases, and 20 bases lay between the germline ends.

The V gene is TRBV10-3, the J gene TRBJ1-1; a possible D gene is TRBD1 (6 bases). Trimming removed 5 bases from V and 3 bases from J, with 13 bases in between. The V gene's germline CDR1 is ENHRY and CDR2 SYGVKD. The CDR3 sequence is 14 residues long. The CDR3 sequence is CAISTGSEYTEAFF. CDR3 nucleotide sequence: TGTGCCATCAGTACAGGGTCGGAATACACTGAAGCTTTCTTT.

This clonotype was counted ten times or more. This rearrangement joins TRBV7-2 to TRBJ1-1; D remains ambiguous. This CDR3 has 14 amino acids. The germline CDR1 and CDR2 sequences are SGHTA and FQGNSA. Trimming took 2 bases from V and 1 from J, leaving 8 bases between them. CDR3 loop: CASSLRAENTEAFF. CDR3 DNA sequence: TGTGCCAGCAGCTTACGGGCGGAGAACACTGAAGCTTTCTTT. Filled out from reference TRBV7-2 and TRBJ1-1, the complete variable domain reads GAGVSQSPSNKVTEKGKDVELRCDPISGHTALYWYRQSLGQGLEFLIYFQGNSAPDKSGLPSDRFSAERTGGSVSTLTIQRTQQEDSAVYLCASSLRAENTEAFFGQGTRLTVV.

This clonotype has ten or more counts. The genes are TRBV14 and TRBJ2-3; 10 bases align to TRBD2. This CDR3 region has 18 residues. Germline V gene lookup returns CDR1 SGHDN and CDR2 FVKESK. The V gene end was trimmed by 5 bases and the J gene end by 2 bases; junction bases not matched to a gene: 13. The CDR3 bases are TGTGCCAGCAGCTTCCAACCGGGACTAGCGCCTTACACAGATACGCAGTATTTT. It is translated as CASSFQPGLAPYTDTQYF.

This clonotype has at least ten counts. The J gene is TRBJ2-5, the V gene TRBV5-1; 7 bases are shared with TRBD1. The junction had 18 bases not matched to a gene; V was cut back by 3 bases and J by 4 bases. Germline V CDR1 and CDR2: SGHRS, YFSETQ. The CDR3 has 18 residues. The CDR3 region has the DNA TGCGCCAGCAGCTCGACCCGGTCGGGACAGCCGGTGGGAGAGACCCAGTACTTC. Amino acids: CASSSTRSGQPVGETQYF.

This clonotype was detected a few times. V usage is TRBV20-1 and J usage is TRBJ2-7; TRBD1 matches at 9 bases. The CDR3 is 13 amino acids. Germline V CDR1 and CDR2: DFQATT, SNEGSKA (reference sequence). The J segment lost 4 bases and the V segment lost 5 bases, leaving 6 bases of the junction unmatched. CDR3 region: CSARTGDRYEQYF. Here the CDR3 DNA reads TGCAGTGCTCGGACAGGGGACCGGTACGAGCAGTACTTC.

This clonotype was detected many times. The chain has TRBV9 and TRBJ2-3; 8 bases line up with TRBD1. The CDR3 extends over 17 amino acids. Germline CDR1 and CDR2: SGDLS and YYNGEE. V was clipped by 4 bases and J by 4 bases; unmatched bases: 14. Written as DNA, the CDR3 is TGTGCCAGCAGCTCAGGGACAGGACCCCAAGAGGCAGATACGCAGTATTTT. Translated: CASSSGTGPQEADTQYF.

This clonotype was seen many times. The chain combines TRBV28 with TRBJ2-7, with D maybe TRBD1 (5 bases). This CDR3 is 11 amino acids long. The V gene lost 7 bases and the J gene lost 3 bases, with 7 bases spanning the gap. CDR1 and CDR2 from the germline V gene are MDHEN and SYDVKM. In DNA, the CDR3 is TGTGCCAGCAATGACAGCTACGAGCAGTACTTC. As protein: CASNDSYEQYF.

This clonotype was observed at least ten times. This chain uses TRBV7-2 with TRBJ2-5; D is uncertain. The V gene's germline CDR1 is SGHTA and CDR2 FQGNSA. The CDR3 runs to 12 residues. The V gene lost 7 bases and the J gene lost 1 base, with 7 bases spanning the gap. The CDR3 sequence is CASTGAQETQYF. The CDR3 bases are TGTGCCAGCACCGGTGCCCAAGAGACCCAGTACTTC.

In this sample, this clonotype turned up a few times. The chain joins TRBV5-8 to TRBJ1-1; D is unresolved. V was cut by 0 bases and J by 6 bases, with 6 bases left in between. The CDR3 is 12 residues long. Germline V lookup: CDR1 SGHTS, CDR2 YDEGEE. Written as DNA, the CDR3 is TGTGCCAGCAGCTTGGTTTGGCCTGAAGCTTTCTTT. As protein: CASSLVWPEAFF.

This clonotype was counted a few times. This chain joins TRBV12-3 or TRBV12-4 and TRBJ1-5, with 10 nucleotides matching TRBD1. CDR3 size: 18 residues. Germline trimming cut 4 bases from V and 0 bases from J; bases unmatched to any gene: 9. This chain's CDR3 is CASSSSGTGDYSNQPQHF. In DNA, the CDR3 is TGTGCCAGCAGTTCCTCCGGGACAGGGGATTATAGCAATCAGCCCCAGCATTTT.

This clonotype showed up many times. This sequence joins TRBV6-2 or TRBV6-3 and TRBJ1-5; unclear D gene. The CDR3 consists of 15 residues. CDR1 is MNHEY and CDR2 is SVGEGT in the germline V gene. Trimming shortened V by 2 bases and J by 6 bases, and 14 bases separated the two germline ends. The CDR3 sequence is CASSYSAGGSQPQHF. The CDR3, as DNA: TGTGCCAGCAGTTACAGCGCGGGAGGAAGTCAGCCCCAGCATTTT.

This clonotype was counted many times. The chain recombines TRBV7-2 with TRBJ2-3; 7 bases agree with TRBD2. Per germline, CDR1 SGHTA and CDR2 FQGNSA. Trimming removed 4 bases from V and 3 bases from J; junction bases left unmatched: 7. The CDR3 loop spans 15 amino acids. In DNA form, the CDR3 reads TGTGCCAGCAGCTCTCAGCGGGACTTTACAGATACGCAGTATTTT. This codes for CASSSQRDFTDTQYF.

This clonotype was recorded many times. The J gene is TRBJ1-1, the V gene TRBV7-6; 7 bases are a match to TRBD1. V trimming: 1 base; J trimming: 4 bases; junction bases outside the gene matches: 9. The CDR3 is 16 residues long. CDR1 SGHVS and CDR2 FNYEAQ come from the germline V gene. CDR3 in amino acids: CASSLGQGVVFTEAFF. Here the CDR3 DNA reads TGTGCCAGCAGCTTAGGTCAGGGGGTAGTTTTCACTGAAGCTTTCTTT.

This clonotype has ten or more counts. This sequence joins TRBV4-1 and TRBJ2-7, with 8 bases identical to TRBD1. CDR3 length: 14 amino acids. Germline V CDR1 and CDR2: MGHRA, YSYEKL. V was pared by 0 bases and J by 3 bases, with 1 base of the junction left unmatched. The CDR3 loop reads CASSQEDRDYEQYF. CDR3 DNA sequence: TGCGCCAGCAGCCAAGAGGACAGGGACTACGAGCAGTACTTC.

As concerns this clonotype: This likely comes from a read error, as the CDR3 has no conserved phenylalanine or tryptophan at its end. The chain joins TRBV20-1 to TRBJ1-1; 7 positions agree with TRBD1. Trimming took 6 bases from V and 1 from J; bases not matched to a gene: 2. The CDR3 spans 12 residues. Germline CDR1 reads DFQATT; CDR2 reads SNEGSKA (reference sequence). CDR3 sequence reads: CSARTGNTEAFL. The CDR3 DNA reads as TGCAGTGCACGGACAGGGAACACTGAAGCTTTCTTA.

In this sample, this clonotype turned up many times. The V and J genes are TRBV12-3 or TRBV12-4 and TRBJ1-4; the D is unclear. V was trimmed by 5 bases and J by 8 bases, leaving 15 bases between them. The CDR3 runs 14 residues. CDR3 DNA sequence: TGTGCCAGCAGTAACGGGATGATTGACGAAAAACTGTTTTTT. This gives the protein CASSNGMIDEKLFF.

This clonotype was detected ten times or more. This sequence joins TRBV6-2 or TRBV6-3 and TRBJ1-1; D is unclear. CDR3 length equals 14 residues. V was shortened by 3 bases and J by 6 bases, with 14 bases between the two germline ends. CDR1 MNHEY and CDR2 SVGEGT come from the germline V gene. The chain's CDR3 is CASSYGRGIPEAFF. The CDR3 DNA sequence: TGTGCCAGCAGTTATGGTCGCGGGATCCCTGAAGCTTTCTTT.

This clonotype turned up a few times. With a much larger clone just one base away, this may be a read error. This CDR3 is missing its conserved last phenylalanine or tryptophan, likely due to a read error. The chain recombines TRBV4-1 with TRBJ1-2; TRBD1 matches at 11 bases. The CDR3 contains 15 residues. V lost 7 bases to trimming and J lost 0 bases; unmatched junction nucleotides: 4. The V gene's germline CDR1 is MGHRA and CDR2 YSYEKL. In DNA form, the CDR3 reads TGCGCCAGCACTTGGACAGGGGGCACTAACTATGGCTACACCCTC. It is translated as CASTWTGGTNYGYTL.

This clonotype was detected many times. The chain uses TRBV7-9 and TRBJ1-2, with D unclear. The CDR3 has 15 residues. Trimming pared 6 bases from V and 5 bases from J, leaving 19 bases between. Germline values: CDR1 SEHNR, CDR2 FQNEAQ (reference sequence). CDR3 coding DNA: TGTGCCAGCAGTCTACCACTTAAGGATCGTTATGGCTACACCTTC. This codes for CASSLPLKDRYGYTF.

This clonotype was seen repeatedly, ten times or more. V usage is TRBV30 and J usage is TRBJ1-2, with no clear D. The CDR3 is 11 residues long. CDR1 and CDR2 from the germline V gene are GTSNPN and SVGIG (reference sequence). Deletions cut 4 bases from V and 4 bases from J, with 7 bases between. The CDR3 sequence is CAWNTAYGYTF. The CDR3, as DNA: TGTGCCTGGAACACAGCCTATGGCTACACCTTC.

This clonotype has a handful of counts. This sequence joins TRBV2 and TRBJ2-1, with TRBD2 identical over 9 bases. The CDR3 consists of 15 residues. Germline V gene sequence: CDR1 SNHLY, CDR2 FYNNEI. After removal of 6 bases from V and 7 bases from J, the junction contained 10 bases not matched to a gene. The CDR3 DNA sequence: TGTGCCAGCAGGGCCTTAGCGGGGGCAGGTAATGAGCAGTTCTTC. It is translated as CASRALAGAGNEQFF.

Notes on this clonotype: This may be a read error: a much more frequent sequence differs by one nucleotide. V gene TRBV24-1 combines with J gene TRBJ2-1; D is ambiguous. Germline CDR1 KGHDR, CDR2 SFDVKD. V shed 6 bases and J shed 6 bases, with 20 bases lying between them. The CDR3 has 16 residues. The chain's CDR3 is CATSHGDTPGCNEQFF. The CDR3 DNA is TGTGCCACCAGTCATGGCGATACCCCCGGATGCAATGAGCAGTTCTTC.

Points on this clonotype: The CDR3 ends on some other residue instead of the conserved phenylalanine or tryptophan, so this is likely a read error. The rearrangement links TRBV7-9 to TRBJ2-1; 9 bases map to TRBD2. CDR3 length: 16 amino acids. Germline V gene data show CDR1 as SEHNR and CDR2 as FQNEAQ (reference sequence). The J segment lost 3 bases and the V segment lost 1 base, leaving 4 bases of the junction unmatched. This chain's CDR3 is CASSLVLAGSYNEQFL. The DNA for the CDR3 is TGTGCCAGCAGCTTAGTACTAGCGGGTAGCTACAATGAGCAGTTCCTC.

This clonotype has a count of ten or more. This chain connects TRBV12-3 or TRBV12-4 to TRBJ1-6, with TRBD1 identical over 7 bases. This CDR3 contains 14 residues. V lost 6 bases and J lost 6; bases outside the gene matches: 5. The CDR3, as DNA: TGTGCCAGCAGCTCCGGGACAGTTAATTCACCCCTCCACTTT. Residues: CASSSGTVNSPLHF.

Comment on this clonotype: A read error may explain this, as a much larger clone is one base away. The CDR3 nucleotides are TGTGCCAGCAGCTTGGGACAGGGTGGACTGAACGCTGAAGCTTTCTTT. Its protein product is CASSLGQGGLNAEAFF. The rearrangement joins TRBV7-9 to TRBJ1-1; the match to TRBD1 covers 9 bases. Germline V lookup: CDR1 SEHNR, CDR2 FQNEAQ (reference sequence). The CDR3 extends over 16 amino acids.